What follows are 10 T cell receptor beta chains derived from one specimen sequenced in a study of CD8+CD57+ T cells in acquired aplastic anemia (dated by TCRdb to 2016 to 2018). TCRdb lists the instrument as Illumina HiSeq 2000. Genomic DNA served as template for TCR beta VDJ combination and CDR3 sequence profiling. TCRdb handled the public reads itself, with Q25 trimming in fastp and clone calling in MiXCR, and kept productive beta chains. Rows with a matching CDR3 protein are joined into one entry that keeps the most common DNA and genes. This sample comprises a few hundred thousand distinct CDR3 sequences, approximately 33% of them detected only once. Around 0.82% of the sample is in the top ten clones. The patients picked for sequencing were ones in whom flow cytometry had shown an expansion of CD8+CD57+ cells. Sequencing was carried out using sorted CD4+, CD8+, or CD8+CD57+ T cells (not recorded which) from PBMCs. The receptors derive from a human donor with aplastic anemia.

The V call is TRBV20-1, the J call TRBJ1-2; 10 bases agree with TRBD1. CDR3 length equals 13 residues. The V and J ends lost 8 bases and 7 bases, in that order; junction bases with no gene match: 10. CDR1 and CDR2 from the germline V gene are DFQATT and SNEGSKA (reference sequence). The CDR3 loop reads CSRRTGGDVGYTF. Here the CDR3 DNA reads TGCAGTAGGCGGACAGGGGGAGATGTTGGCTACACCTTC.

In its sample, this clonotype was seen a few times. The V call is TRBV29-1, the J call TRBJ1-2; a possible D gene is TRBD1 (6 bases). Per the germline V gene, CDR1 is SQVTM and CDR2 is ANQGSEA. This CDR3 contains 13 residues. Trimming left V 4 bases short and J 3 bases short, with 12 bases between. CDR3 sequence (DNA): TGCAGCGTTGCGGGGGGCAGGGACTATGGCTACACCTTC. Translation: CSVAGGRDYGYTF.

For this clonotype: The conserved phenylalanine or tryptophan normally closing the CDR3 is absent here, so this likely arose from a read error. V usage is TRBV12-3 or TRBV12-4 and J usage is TRBJ1-2; D unclear. CDR3 length equals 14 residues. The V end was cut by 6 bases, the J end by 8 bases, with 19 bases between. CDR3 protein: CASRAGRNPRGYTS. For the CDR3, the DNA is TGTGCCAGCAGAGCAGGCCGAAACCCTAGGGGCTACACCTCC.

The chain links TRBV28 to TRBJ1-2; TRBD1 is a possible D gene (6 bases). The CDR3 has 13 residues. Trimming pared 3 bases from V and 10 bases from J, leaving 15 bases between. Germline CDR1 MDHEN, CDR2 SYDVKM. Here the CDR3 DNA reads TGTGCCAGCAGTTTGGGCGCAGGGGACGACTACACCTTC. The encoded protein is CASSLGAGDDYTF.

J is TRBJ2-1 and V is TRBV24-1; 7 bases line up with TRBD2. CDR1 and CDR2 (germline): KGHDR, SFDVKD. The CDR3 is made up of 15 amino acids. The V segment lost 6 bases and the J segment 0 bases; nucleotides outside the gene matches: 4. CDR3 nucleotides: TGTGCCACCAGTCCCCGCGGGGGCTCCTACAATGAGCAGTTCTTC. Amino acid sequence: CATSPRGGSYNEQFF.

The sample holds one count of this clonotype. A much larger clone differs by one base, so this may be a read error. The chain joins TRBV10-2 to TRBJ1-1; maybe TRBD1 (5 bases). In germline, CDR1 is WSHSY, CDR2 SAAADI. V lost 6 bases to trimming and J lost 4 bases, with 21 bases between them. The CDR3 is 16 amino acids. This chain's CDR3 is CASSLGPGPGGTEAFF. CDR3 in DNA: TGCGCCAGCAGCCTAGGTCCGGGACCCGGGGGCACTGAAGCTTTCTTT.

The chain uses TRBV7-2 and TRBJ2-2; no reliable D call. Germline values: CDR1 SGHTA, CDR2 FQGNSA. The CDR3 has 14 residues. Trimming removed 0 bases from V and 10 bases from J, with 12 bases in between. CDR3: CASSLALGFEELFF. CDR3 DNA: TGTGCCAGCAGCTTAGCTTTAGGGTTTGAGGAGCTGTTTTTT.

This clonotype was seen a handful of times. The V gene is TRBV20-1, the J gene TRBJ1-1, with D hard to call. CDR3 length equals 13 residues. V lost 5 bases and J 0 bases, leaving 10 bases between the germline ends. Per germline, CDR1 DFQATT and CDR2 SNEGSKA (reference sequence). The CDR3 nucleotides are TGCAGTGCTGCACAAGATTTGAACACTGAAGCTTTCTTT. Its translation is CSAAQDLNTEAFF.

This clonotype came up a few times. The gene calls are TRBV9 and TRBJ1-1; D is unresolved. V lost 4 bases, J lost 4 bases, and 20 bases lay in between. Germline values: CDR1 SGDLS, CDR2 YYNGEE. This CDR3 has 16 amino acids. CDR3: CASSIGSSFVGTEAFF. The CDR3 bases are TGTGCCAGCAGCATAGGGTCTTCATTTGTCGGCACTGAAGCTTTCTTT.

This clonotype was detected a few times. This chain joins TRBV7-2 and TRBJ2-5, with TRBD2 matching 15 bases. The CDR3 extends over 16 amino acids. V lost 4 bases and J lost 3; bases outside the gene matches: 3. Germline-derived CDR1 and CDR2 are SGHTA and FQGNSA. The CDR3 nucleotides are TGTGCCAGCAGCTGGACTAGCGGGGGGGCCGAAGAGACCCAGTACTTC. Protein product: CASSWTSGGAEETQYF. Drawing the rest from reference TRBV7-2 and TRBJ2-5, the complete variable domain is GAGVSQSPSNKVTEKGKDVELRCDPISGHTALYWYRQSLGQGLEFLIYFQGNSAPDKSGLPSDRFSAERTGGSVSTLTIQRTQQEDSAVYLCASSWTSGGAEETQYFGPGTRLLVL.